This TCR beta chain was observed in a study of identical twins. Study conclusions and caveats: Weaker excess sharing between twins was seen in beta out-of-frame sequences.

Germline CDR1 SGHVS, CDR2 FQNEAQ. This CDR3 is built from 17 residues. V lost 0 bases to trimming and J lost 5 bases, with 16 bases between them. This clonotype came up a few times. Its matching antigen is unknown. TCRdb called the 5' RACE reads again in MiXCR, with one record for every CDR3 protein. Of about 530,000 distinct CDR3 sequences in the sample, around 24% were seen once. The same sample was also used in a study of yellow fever vaccine responses in identical twins.

V gene TRBV7-8 combines with J gene TRBJ2-2, with D possibly matching TRBD2 (6 bases). The TCR sequence derives from a young woman in good health. The sequencing input was CD4+ T cells sorted from blood. DNA of the CDR3: TGTGCCAGCAGCTTAGCGAACACGGGAGTGGGAACCGGGGAGCTGTTTTTT. Protein: CASSLANTGVGTGELFF. The full variable domain, rest sourced from reference TRBV7-8 and TRBJ2-2, is GAGVSQSPRYKVAKRGQDVALRCDPISGHVSLFWYQQALGQGPEFLTYFQNEAQLDKSGLPSDRFFAERPEGSVSTLKIQRTQQEDSAVYLCASSLANTGVGTGELFFGEGSRLTVL.